These 24 T cell receptor beta chains share one sample of origin, sequenced in a study of T-cell reconstitution after alpha-beta-depleted transplantation in children. As it was prepared, the TCRbeta library received unique molecular identifiers. TCRdb reanalysed the PCR reads using MiXCR and keeps one entry per CDR3 protein. The data hold 210,000 or so distinct CDR3 sequences, with roughly 11% observed a single time. The specimen comprised PBMCs, sampled before TCRalphabeta/CD19-depleted stem cell transplant. The receptors stem from a child in the first two years of life with acute myeloid leukemia, due to receive a stem cell transplant.

This clonotype was recorded at least ten times. V gene TRBV19 combines with J gene TRBJ2-1; D possibly uses TRBD1 or TRBD2 (5 bases each). There are 14 residues in the CDR3. V lost 3 bases and J 7 bases, leaving 13 bases between the germline ends. Germline lookup yields CDR1 LNHDA and CDR2 SQIVND (reference sequence). In DNA form, the CDR3 reads TGTGCCAGTAGTATTAGGGGACCCACGAATGAGCAGTTCTTC. Its translation: CASSIRGPTNEQFF.

On this clonotype: This is likely a read error, given that the CDR3 carries no conserved phenylalanine or tryptophan at its end. The V and J genes are TRBV7-2 and TRBJ1-1; D is possibly TRBD1 (5 bases). V was cut by 5 bases and J by 10 bases, with 20 bases left in between. Germline values: CDR1 SGHTA, CDR2 FQGNSA. CDR3 length equals 14 residues. This CDR3 is CASSTVGAGGLAFY. Written as DNA, the CDR3 is TGTGCCAGCAGCACTGTCGGGGCAGGTGGTCTAGCTTTCTAT.

Ten or more counts support this clonotype. The V and J genes are TRBV11-3 and TRBJ2-1, with D unclear. V lost 5 bases to trimming and J lost 6 bases, with 17 bases between them. Germline-derived CDR1 and CDR2 are SGHNT and YENEEA. CDR3 length equals 15 residues. CDR3 in amino acids: CASSPLRGGFNEQFF. The CDR3 nucleotides are TGTGCCAGCAGCCCCCTTCGTGGCGGTTTCAATGAGCAGTTCTTC.

In its sample, this clonotype was seen many times. The rearrangement joins TRBV6-5 to TRBJ1-5; D uncertain. Germline CDR1 and CDR2: MNHEY and SVGAGI. This CDR3 is built from 14 residues. V lost 6 bases to trimming and J lost 7 bases, with 16 bases between them. CDR3 region: CASRARLGYQPQHF. The DNA for the CDR3 is TGTGCCAGCAGAGCTCGACTGGGGTACCAGCCCCAGCATTTT.

This clonotype was detected ten times or more. The CDR3 sequence: CSVQDGGNSPLHF. The CDR3 DNA follows: TGCAGCGTCCAGGACGGGGGGAATTCACCCCTCCACTTT. This chain joins TRBV29-1 and TRBJ1-6, with D perhaps TRBD1 (5 bases). This CDR3 region has 13 residues. V was pared by 6 bases and J by 7 bases, with 13 bases between. Germline lookup yields CDR1 SQVTM and CDR2 ANQGSEA.

In its sample, this clonotype was seen many times. The chain links TRBV12-3 or TRBV12-4 to TRBJ1-4; a possible D gene is TRBD1 (6 bases). The CDR3 is 15 residues long. Trimming took off 4 bases at V and 7 bases at J, with 16 bases between the two ends. CDR3 bases: TGTGCCAGCAGTTCTTCAGGGGTAAAGTTTGAAAAACTGTTTTTT. Amino acids: CASSSSGVKFEKLFF.

This clonotype was seen many times. The V and J genes are TRBV5-1 and TRBJ2-5, with 12 bases that match TRBD2. Trimming removed 4 bases from V and 1 base from J; junction bases left unmatched: 5. The CDR3 consists of 16 residues. CDR1 is SGHRS, CDR2 YFSETQ, per germline. The CDR3 spells CASSPGLAGFQETQYF. The CDR3 DNA sequence: TGCGCCAGCAGCCCTGGACTAGCGGGGTTCCAAGAGACCCAGTACTTC.

Ten or more counts support this clonotype. The chain joins TRBV10-3 to TRBJ1-1, with D maybe TRBD1 (5 bases). In germline, CDR1 is ENHRY, CDR2 SYGVKD. This CDR3 has 11 amino acids. Trimming removed 8 bases at V and 8 bases at J, with 12 bases between. CDR3: CAIAQGSEAFF. The DNA of the CDR3 is TGTGCCATCGCCCAGGGTTCCGAAGCTTTCTTT.

Only a few counts were recorded for this clonotype. V is TRBV7-3 and J is TRBJ2-1; D remains unclear. The V gene lost 2 bases and the J gene lost 5 bases, with 4 bases spanning the gap. CDR1 and CDR2 (germline): SGHTA, FQGTGA. There are 12 residues in the CDR3. DNA for the CDR3: TGTGCCAGCAGCTTAGTGGACAATGAGCAGTTCTTC. It encodes CASSLVDNEQFF.

This clonotype was seen a handful of times. This could be a read error, since a much larger clone is one nucleotide away. In nucleotides, the CDR3 is TGTGCCGTCAGTGATCTAGCAGATACGCAGTATTTT. It specifies CAVSDLADTQYF. The genes are TRBV10-3 and TRBJ2-3; D uncertain. Germline CDR1 reads ENHRY; CDR2 reads SYGVKD. The CDR3 contains 12 residues.

In its sample, this clonotype was seen once. The gene calls are TRBV23-1 and TRBJ1-2, with 8 bases that match TRBD1. TRBV23-1 is an open reading frame, and its role is uncertain. With V trimmed by 6 bases and J by 4 bases, 10 bases remained unmatched. The CDR3 is made up of 15 amino acids. The CDR3 DNA follows: TGCGCCAGCAGCCAGGGGGCCCTCGTGATCTATGGCTACACCTTC. Translating gives CASSQGALVIYGYTF.

This clonotype was observed many times. The CDR3 loop reads CASSPQDAGNTIYF. CDR3 nucleotides: TGTGCCAGCTCACCACAGGATGCTGGAAACACCATATATTTT. The rearrangement uses TRBV18 and TRBJ1-3; no clear D. V was cut by 1 base and J by 2 bases, with 6 bases left in between. The CDR3 length is 14 residues. Germline V gene data show CDR1 as KGHSH and CDR2 as LQKENI.

In regard to this clonotype: This may be a read error: a much more frequent sequence differs by one nucleotide. The chain couples TRBV7-9 to TRBJ1-1; tentatively, D is TRBD1 (5 bases). The V gene's germline CDR1 is SEHNR and CDR2 FQNEAQ (reference sequence). V lost 7 bases to trimming and J lost 3 bases, with 18 bases between them. The CDR3 is made up of 15 amino acids. The CDR3, as DNA: TGTGCCAGCATCCCATCCAATGGGGGATACACTGAAGCTTTCTTT. Amino acids: CASIPSNGGYTEAFF.

This clonotype was found many times. The gene calls are TRBV5-1 and TRBJ1-5, with 8 bases lining up with TRBD1. The CDR3 consists of 15 residues. Trimming took 0 bases from V and 7 from J; bases not matched to a gene: 6. Germline V gene sequence: CDR1 SGHRS, CDR2 YFSETQ. CDR3 coding DNA: TGCGCCAGCAGCTTGGAAGGGAACAGGGGGCAGCCCCAGCATTTT. This gives the protein CASSLEGNRGQPQHF. Supplemented by reference TRBV5-1 and TRBJ1-5, the full variable domain reads KAGVTQTPRYLIKTRGQQVTLSCSPISGHRSVSWYQQTPGQGLQFLFEYFSETQRNKGNFPGRFSGRQFSNSRSEMNVSTLELGDSALYLCASSLEGNRGQPQHFGDGTRLSIL.

This clonotype has at least ten counts. V gene TRBV12-3 or TRBV12-4 combines with J gene TRBJ1-5, with no clear D. The V and J ends lost 0 bases and 4 bases respectively, with 13 bases between them. This CDR3 is 16 amino acids long. The CDR3 DNA reads as TGTGCCAGCAGTTTAGCGGTGGGAAGCGGAAATCAGCCCCAGCATTTT. It is translated as CASSLAVGSGNQPQHF.

This clonotype was detected a few times. The CDR3 reads CASSSHPLAGGRRSYNEQFF. CDR3 DNA sequence: TGTGCCAGTAGTAGCCACCCTCTAGCGGGAGGGCGTCGGTCCTACAATGAGCAGTTCTTC. The chain uses TRBV19 and TRBJ2-1; 12 bases are a match to TRBD2. The V gene's germline CDR1 is LNHDA and CDR2 SQIVND (reference sequence). The CDR3 is 20 residues long. The J segment lost 1 base and the V segment lost 4 bases, leaving 14 bases of the junction unmatched.

V and J are TRBV20-1 and TRBJ2-1; D is possibly TRBD2 (6 bases). This CDR3 region has 12 residues. Germline V lookup: CDR1 DFQATT, CDR2 SNEGSKA (reference sequence). CDR3 in DNA: TGCAGCCTCGGGAGCGTGTACAATGAGCAGTTCTTC. Translating it yields CSLGSVYNEQFF.

This clonotype was found many times. The chain carries TRBV3-1 and TRBJ2-7; the D is unclear. The germline CDR1 and CDR2 sequences are LGHDT and YNNKEL (reference sequence). The V gene lost 3 bases and the J gene lost 7 bases, with 13 bases spanning the gap. The CDR3 length is 13 residues. The CDR3 sequence: CASSHGPLGEQYF. CDR3 in DNA: TGTGCCAGCAGCCACGGACCCCTCGGGGAGCAGTACTTC.

This clonotype was counted ten times or more. The V gene is TRBV11-2, the J gene TRBJ2-3; 10 bases match TRBD2. This CDR3 has 19 residues. V was pared by 5 bases and J by 1 base, with 15 bases of the junction left unmatched. In germline, CDR1 is SGHAT, CDR2 FQNNGV. The CDR3 loop is CASSPQIKAGTSGTDTQYF. The CDR3 DNA sequence: TGTGCCAGCAGCCCCCAAATCAAGGCCGGGACTAGCGGCACAGATACGCAGTATTTT.

In its sample, this clonotype was seen many times. V usage is TRBV18 and J usage is TRBJ2-1; 7 nucleotides align to TRBD2. Germline V gene data show CDR1 as KGHSH and CDR2 as LQKENI. This CDR3 has 17 amino acids. The V segment lost 3 bases and the J segment 3 bases; nucleotides outside the gene matches: 11. CDR3 DNA sequence: TGTGCCAGCTCACCCCCATCGGCGGGAGCTTACTACAATGAGCAGTTCTTC. Translation gives CASSPPSAGAYYNEQFF.

This clonotype was counted ten times or more. This chain joins TRBV7-2 and TRBJ2-2; maybe TRBD2 (5 bases). V lost 1 base and J 4 bases, leaving 10 bases between the germline ends. The CDR3 length is 15 residues. Looked up from germline, CDR1 is SGHTA and CDR2 is FQGNSA. For the CDR3, the DNA is TGTGCCAGCAGCTTAGGGGGAGTCGGCACCGGGGAGCTGTTTTTT. This gives the protein CASSLGGVGTGELFF. The complete variable domain, with remaining parts taken from reference TRBV7-2 and TRBJ2-2, reads GAGVSQSPSNKVTEKGKDVELRCDPISGHTALYWYRQSLGQGLEFLIYFQGNSAPDKSGLPSDRFSAERTGGSVSTLTIQRTQQEDSAVYLCASSLGGVGTGELFFGEGSRLTVL.

This clonotype was detected many times. V is TRBV20-1 and J is TRBJ2-7, with D unresolved. The CDR3 covers 13 residues. Per germline, CDR1 DFQATT and CDR2 SNEGSKA (reference sequence). The V and J ends lost 0 bases and 0 bases respectively, with 6 bases between them. Here the CDR3 DNA reads TGCAGTGCTAGAGATCCCACCTCCTACGAGCAGTACTTC. Encoded protein: CSARDPTSYEQYF.

This clonotype was observed many times. The gene calls are TRBV28 and TRBJ1-5; D is undetermined. Per the germline V gene, CDR1 is MDHEN and CDR2 is SYDVKM. The CDR3 sequence is 14 residues long. V was cut by 6 bases and J by 4 bases, with 13 bases left in between. CDR3: CASRDRHINQPQHF. The CDR3 DNA reads TGTGCCAGCAGGGACCGACACATTAATCAGCCCCAGCATTTT.

This clonotype came up many times. The chain recombines TRBV5-6 with TRBJ2-3; 8 nucleotides align to TRBD2. V trimming: 3 bases; J trimming: 2 bases; junction bases outside the gene matches: 8. The germline V gene encodes CDR1 SGHDT and CDR2 YYEEEE. The CDR3 is made up of 16 amino acids. CDR3 nucleotides: TGTGCCAGCAGCTGGCAGGGGACTAGAAACACAGATACGCAGTATTTT. As protein: CASSWQGTRNTDTQYF.